A selection of T cell receptor beta chains follows, all from one sample in a study of T cells in Graves' hyperthyroidism and ophthalmopathy. One entry per CDR3 protein, called by TCRdb with MiXCR from the multiplex PCR reads. The table has approximately 480,000 distinct CDR3 sequences, 20% to 25% seen once. The sequenced sample was blood. These receptors originate from a man aged 18 to 29 with Graves' hyperthyroidism. The CDR3 runs from the conserved cysteine through the conserved F or W.

v_call: TRBV12-3/TRBV12-4
j_call: TRBJ1-5
cdr3_aa: CASSLARRDQPQHF

v_call: TRBV14
j_call: TRBJ1-6
cdr3_aa: CASSQGWTRRPPLHF

v_call: TRBV5-1
j_call: TRBJ2-7
cdr3_aa: CASSLGQGKDEQYF

v_call: TRBV28
j_call: TRBJ1-1
cdr3_aa: CASSLQGRSTEAFF

v_call: TRBV13
j_call: TRBJ2-5
cdr3_aa: CASSLAGLGTQYF

v_call: TRBV6-2/TRBV6-3
j_call: TRBJ2-7
cdr3_aa: CASRGQGPGDEQYF

v_call: TRBV30
j_call: TRBJ1-2
cdr3_aa: CAWSQTARGPRNTF

v_call: TRBV5-1
j_call: TRBJ1-1
cdr3_aa: CASSFRQGSMNTEAFF

v_call: TRBV4-1
j_call: TRBJ1-6
cdr3_aa: CASSLLPGHPPNSPLHF

v_call: TRBV5-4
j_call: TRBJ1-2
cdr3_aa: CASSLSGVPGYTF

v_call: TRBV6-5
j_call: TRBJ1-2
cdr3_aa: CASSYERNYGYTF

v_call: TRBV19
j_call: TRBJ2-7
cdr3_aa: CASSIEAGAYEQYF

v_call: TRBV6-2/TRBV6-3
j_call: TRBJ2-2
cdr3_aa: CANPLANTGELFF

v_call: TRBV15
j_call: TRBJ1-5
cdr3_aa: CATSTDTPQNNQPQHF

v_call: TRBV3-1
j_call: TRBJ1-1
cdr3_aa: CASSQGSEAFF

v_call: TRBV2
j_call: TRBJ1-2
cdr3_aa: CASTSRVVYGYTF

v_call: TRBV20-1
j_call: TRBJ2-7
cdr3_aa: CSAVGASSYEQYF

v_call: TRBV20-1
j_call: TRBJ2-7
cdr3_aa: CSARGDKGAPREQYF

v_call: TRBV12-3/TRBV12-4
j_call: TRBJ1-1
cdr3_aa: CASSLGQGGTEAFF

v_call: TRBV5-1
j_call: TRBJ2-7
cdr3_aa: CASSSVVGTRVDEQYF

v_call: TRBV11-2
j_call: TRBJ2-7
cdr3_aa: CASSLGAGPYEQYF

v_call: TRBV7-4
j_call: TRBJ1-2
cdr3_aa: CASSLGRGVGEDGYTF

v_call: TRBV20-1
j_call: TRBJ2-5
cdr3_aa: CSAGMGSGVETQYF

v_call: TRBV5-1
j_call: TRBJ2-7
cdr3_aa: CASSADGASYEQYF

v_call: TRBV12-3/TRBV12-4
j_call: TRBJ2-2
cdr3_aa: CAITIRDGANSGDLFF

v_call: TRBV30
j_call: TRBJ2-6
cdr3_aa: CAWSVPMGSSGANVLTF

v_call: TRBV7-8
j_call: TRBJ2-5
cdr3_aa: CASSFIPPGLAAFQETQYF

v_call: TRBV28
j_call: TRBJ1-6
cdr3_aa: CASSQGQGAGSPLHF

v_call: TRBV7-9
j_call: TRBJ2-7
cdr3_aa: CASSLLGTGDEQYF